The clone carrying this TCR beta chain was picked up many times. The CDR3 totals 18 residues. The V gene's germline CDR1 is KGHSH and CDR2 LQKENI. The junction had 18 bases not matched to a gene; V was cut back by 6 bases and J by 5 bases. The sample comes from a study of regulatory T cells in long-lasting Graves disease. HTBI primers from iRepertoire and Arm-PCR of CDR3 regions yielded the TCR beta libraries. In the original processing: From all samples, identification returned 12 to 15 TRBJ and approximately 67 TRBV segments. TCRdb independently ran MiXCR on the multiplex PCR reads; one entry per CDR3 protein. The V and J calls come from TCRdb's annotation, not from the publication. The table includes about 470,000 distinct CDR3 sequences, 15% detected once. Time point denoted: newly diagnosed GD, antithyroid drugs for less than 3 months. The TCR library was made from RNA that had been extracted from PBMCs in TRIzol. An endocrinology department in Xi'an, China, recruited the patients.

These data were likewise used in another study, on T cells in Graves' hyperthyroidism and ophthalmopathy. Per that paper: The study based diagnoses on clinical symptoms, serum thyroxine and TRAb, thyroid ultrasound and orbital computed tomography. Researchers ran a first-round RT-PCR on the TCR CDR3 using the HTBI primer set.

The origin of this receptor is a woman in her 30s with Graves disease. V and J are TRBV18 and TRBJ1-1, with TRBD1 identical over 10 bases. Here the sequenced sample was peripheral blood mononuclear cells (PBMCs), taken at new diagnosis, from a patient treated with antithyroid drugs. CDR3 nucleotide sequence: TGTGCCAGCTCCCTAAAAACCGGGACAGGGGCGCGAGTAACTGAAGCTTTCTTT. It translates to CASSLKTGTGARVTEAFF.